This T cell receptor beta chain was identified during a study of T cell repertoires in cytomegalovirus infection. Background on the study: Selection of CMV epitopes for the study included recently identified HLA-C-restricted and well-studied HLA-B-restricted ones. Matching HLA type, along with CMV infection, was indicated by public TCR beta signatures.

TCRdb reanalysed the reads using MiXCR and keeps one entry per CDR3 protein. This sample has around 710,000 distinct CDR3 sequences, with almost 30% found just once. V shed 4 bases and J 4 bases; nucleotides not matched to a gene: 4. Germline CDR1 DFQATT, CDR2 SNEGSKA (reference sequence). The CDR3 totals 13 residues. In its sample, this clonotype was seen a few times. Its antigen is unidentified. This clonotype was obtained from a human donor in good health (CMV status not recorded). Some clones in this sample may be carry-over from other donors' samples. The genes are TRBV20-1 and TRBJ1-2, with 9 bases identical to TRBD1. The sequences come from cultured CD8+ T cells from PBMCs, collected from culture after CMV antigen stimulation. This CDR3 is CSANRGLSYGYTF. The CDR3 coding sequence is TGCAGTGCTAACAGGGGGCTGTCCTATGGCTACACCTTC.